The sequence of this T cell receptor (beta chain) was determined in a study of blood T cell repertoires in COVID-19 (dated by TCRdb to about 2020). With respect to the entire study: Samples from collaborators originated in the United States, Italy and Spain and spanned both the acute and convalescent phases of COVID-19. The material from the prospective study consisted of cDNA or gDNA derived from T cells, B-cell-depleted T cells, or PBMCs. The dataset comprised deeply sampled blood TCRbeta repertoires from subjects exposed to, actively infected with, or recovered from COVID-19. The repertoires were released in a freely available public database meant as a resource for research on the immune response to SARS-CoV-2. The samples were drawn from two sources: the first 160 participants of the ongoing ImmuneRACE study, and 1,000 to 1,500 subjects contributed by 6 global collaborators. Nearly every sample came with metadata listing a de-identified subject ID, COVID-19 status, age in years and sex. Where HLA class I and class II types were available, the types were taken from metadata supplied by the sample provider, not from assay-based typing.

A word on this clone: No cognate antigen has been identified for it. The input lacks base qualities; no much larger clone sits a single base away.

TCRbeta CDR3 regions were amplified from genomic DNA by means of the immunoSEQ Assay, a bias-controlled multiplex PCR. On the authors' methods: The number of nucleated cells in each sample was estimated from the amplification of reference gene primers within the assay. To quantify the absolute abundance of each unique TCRbeta CDR3 rearrangement, sequence reads were collapsed and filtered. For each sample, productive Simpson clonality was calculated as the square root of Simpson's diversity index across productive rearrangements. Sourced from immuneACCESS, this table was stored by TCRdb with only in-frame sequences that have V and J called. A share of the clones is absent; for the studies checked, an unresolved V gene accounts for under half, and the remainder has no known explanation. From that table come the V and J calls and clone size; the DNA was used to work out D and trimming. This sample holds about 260,000 clones; approximately 90% were observed only once. About 1.2% of the sample lies in the top ten.

Study-wide findings and limitations: The quantity of clinical and demographic metadata differed by source and by participant and was supplied without curation.

Participants in the prospective study were aged about 18 to 100 years, lived in some 24 United States geographic areas, and enrolled through a virtual design. Cohort assignment in the prospective study relied on participant-reported clinical history from a screening survey and a study questionnaire. In the prospective study, mobile phlebotomists collected whole blood, serum and a nasopharyngeal or oropharyngeal swab from each participant. Participants in the prospective study had the option to provide additional blood draws and questionnaires over a roughly two-month period. Prospective study blood samples were shipped either frozen or at room temperature before DNA extraction. Germline trimming: 5 bases from V, 5 bases from J; junction bases outside gene matches: 11. Including cysteine and phenylalanine, the CDR3 has 15 amino acids. CDR3 DNA is the only sequence kept; it has 45 bases, read in frame from the first base. Per the germline V gene, SGHTA is the CDR1 and FQGNSA is the CDR2.

Input material: PBMCs or T cells enriched from blood (not recorded which). The receptor was isolated from a woman aged 40 to 55 with acute COVID-19. The chain couples TRBV7-2 to TRBJ1-1; TRBD1 fits 7 bases in the junction. This receptor has the CDR3 CASSPQTGIGTEAFF. The DNA reads TGTGCCAGCAGCCCCCAGACAGGGATAGGGACTGAAGCTTTCTTT.